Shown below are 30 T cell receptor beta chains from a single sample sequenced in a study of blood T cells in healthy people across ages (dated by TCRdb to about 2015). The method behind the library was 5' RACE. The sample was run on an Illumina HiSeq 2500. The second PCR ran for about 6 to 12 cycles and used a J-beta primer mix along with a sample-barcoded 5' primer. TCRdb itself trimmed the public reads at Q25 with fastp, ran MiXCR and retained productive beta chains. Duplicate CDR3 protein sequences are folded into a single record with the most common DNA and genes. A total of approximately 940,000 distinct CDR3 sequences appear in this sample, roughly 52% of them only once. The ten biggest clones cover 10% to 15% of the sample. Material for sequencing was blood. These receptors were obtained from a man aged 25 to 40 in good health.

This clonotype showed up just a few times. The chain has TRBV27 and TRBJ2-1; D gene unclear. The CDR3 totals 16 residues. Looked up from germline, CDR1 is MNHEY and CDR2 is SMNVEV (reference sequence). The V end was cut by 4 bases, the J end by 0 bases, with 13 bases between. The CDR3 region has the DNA TGTGCCAGCAGTTCCCCGGGCTCGAGCTCCTACAATGAGCAGTTCTTC. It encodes CASSSPGSSSYNEQFF.

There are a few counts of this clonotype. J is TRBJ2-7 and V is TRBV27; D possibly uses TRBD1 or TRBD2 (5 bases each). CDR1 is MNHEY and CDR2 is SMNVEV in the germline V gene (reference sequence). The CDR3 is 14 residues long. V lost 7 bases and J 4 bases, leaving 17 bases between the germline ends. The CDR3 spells CASTPRQGGYEQYF. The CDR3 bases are TGTGCCAGCACCCCCCGGCAGGGCGGGTACGAGCAGTACTTC.

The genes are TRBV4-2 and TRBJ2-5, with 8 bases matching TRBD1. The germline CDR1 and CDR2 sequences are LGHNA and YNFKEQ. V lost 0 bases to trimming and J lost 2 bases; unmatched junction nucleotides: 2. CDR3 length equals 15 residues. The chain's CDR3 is CASSQERTGQETQYF. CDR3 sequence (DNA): TGTGCCAGCAGCCAAGAGAGGACAGGGCAAGAGACCCAGTACTTC.

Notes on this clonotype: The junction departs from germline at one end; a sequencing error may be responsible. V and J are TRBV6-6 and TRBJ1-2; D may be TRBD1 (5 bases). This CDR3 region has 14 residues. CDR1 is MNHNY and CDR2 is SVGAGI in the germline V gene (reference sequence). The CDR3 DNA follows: TGTACCAGCAGTTACTCGAACGGGGGAGATGGCTACACCTTC. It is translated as CTSSYSNGGDGYTF.

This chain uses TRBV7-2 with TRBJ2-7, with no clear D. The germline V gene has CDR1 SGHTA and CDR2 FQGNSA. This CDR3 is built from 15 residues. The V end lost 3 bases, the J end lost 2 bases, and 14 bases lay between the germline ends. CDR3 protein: CASSFIDTNPYEQYF. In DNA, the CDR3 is TGTGCCAGCAGCTTTATCGATACGAACCCCTACGAGCAGTACTTC.

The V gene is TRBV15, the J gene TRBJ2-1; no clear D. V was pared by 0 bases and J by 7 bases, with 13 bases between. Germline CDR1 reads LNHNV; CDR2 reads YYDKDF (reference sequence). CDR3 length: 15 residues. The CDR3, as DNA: TGTGCCACCAGCAGAGATAGGCACATTTTAAATGAGCAGTTCTTC. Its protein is CATSRDRHILNEQFF.

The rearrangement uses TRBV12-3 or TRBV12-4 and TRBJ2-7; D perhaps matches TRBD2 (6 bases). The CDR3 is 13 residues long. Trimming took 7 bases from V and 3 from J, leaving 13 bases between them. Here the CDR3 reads CASTGGPFYEQYF. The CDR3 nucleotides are TGTGCCAGCACCGGGGGACCCTTCTACGAGCAGTACTTC.

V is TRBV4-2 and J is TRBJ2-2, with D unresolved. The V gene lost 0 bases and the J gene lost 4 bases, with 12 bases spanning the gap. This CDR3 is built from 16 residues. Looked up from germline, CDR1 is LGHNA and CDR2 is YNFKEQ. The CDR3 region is CASSQDSSRSTGELFF. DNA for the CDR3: TGTGCCAGCAGCCAAGACAGTAGCCGCTCCACCGGGGAGCTGTTTTTT.

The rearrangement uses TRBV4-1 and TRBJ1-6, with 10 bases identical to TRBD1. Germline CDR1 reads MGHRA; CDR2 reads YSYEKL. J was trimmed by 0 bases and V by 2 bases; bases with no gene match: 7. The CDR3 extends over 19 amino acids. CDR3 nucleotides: TGCGCCAGCAGCCAAAAAGAGACAGGGGGCAGCTCCTATAATTCACCCCTCCACTTT. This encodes CASSQKETGGSSYNSPLHF.

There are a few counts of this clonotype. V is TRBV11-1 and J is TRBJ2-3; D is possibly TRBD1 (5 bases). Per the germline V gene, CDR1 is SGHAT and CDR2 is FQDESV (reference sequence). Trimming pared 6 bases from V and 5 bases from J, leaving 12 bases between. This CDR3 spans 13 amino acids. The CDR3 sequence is CASRVGDGDTQYF. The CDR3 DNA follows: TGTGCCAGCAGGGTAGGGGATGGAGATACGCAGTATTTT.

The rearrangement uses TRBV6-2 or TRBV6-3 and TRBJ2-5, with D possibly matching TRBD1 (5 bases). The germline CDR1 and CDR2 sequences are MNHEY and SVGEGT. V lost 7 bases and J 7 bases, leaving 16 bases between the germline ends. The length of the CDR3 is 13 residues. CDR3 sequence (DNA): TGTGCCAGCAAAAGCGACAGCACCGGGACCCAGTACTTC. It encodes CASKSDSTGTQYF.

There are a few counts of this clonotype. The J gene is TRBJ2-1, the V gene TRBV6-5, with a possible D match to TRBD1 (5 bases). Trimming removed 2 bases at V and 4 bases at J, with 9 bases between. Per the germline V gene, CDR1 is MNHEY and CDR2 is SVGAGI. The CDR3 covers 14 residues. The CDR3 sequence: CASSYARAYNEQFF. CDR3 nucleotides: TGTGCCAGCAGTTACGCCAGGGCTTACAATGAGCAGTTCTTC.

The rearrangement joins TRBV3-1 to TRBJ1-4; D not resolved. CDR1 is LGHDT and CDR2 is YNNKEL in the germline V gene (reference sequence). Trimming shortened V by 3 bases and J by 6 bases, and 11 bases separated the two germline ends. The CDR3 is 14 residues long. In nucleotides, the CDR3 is TGTGCCAGCAGCCAGTTCCCCGGATATGAAAAACTGTTTTTT. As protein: CASSQFPGYEKLFF. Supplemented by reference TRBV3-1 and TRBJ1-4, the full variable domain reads DTAVSQTPKYLVTQMGNDKSIKCEQNLGHDTMYWYKQDSKKFLKIMFSYNNKELIINETVPNRFSPKSPDKAHLNLHINSLELGDSAVYFCASSQFPGYEKLFFGSGTQLSVL.

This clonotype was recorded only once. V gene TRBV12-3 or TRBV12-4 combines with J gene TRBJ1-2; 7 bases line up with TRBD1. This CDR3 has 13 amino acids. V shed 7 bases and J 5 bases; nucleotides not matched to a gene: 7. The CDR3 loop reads CASTQGVPYGYTF. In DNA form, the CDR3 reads TGTGCCAGCACCCAGGGGGTTCCGTATGGCTACACCTTC.

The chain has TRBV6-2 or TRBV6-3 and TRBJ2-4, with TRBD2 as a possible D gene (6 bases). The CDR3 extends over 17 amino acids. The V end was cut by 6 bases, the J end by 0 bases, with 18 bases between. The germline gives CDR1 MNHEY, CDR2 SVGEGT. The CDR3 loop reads CASSRRANGGAKNIQYF. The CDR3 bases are TGTGCCAGCAGCCGACGGGCGAACGGGGGAGCCAAAAACATTCAGTACTTC.

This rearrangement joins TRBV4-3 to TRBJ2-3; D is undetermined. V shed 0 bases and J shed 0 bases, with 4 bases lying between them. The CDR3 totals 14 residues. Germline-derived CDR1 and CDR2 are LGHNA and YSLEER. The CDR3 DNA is TGCGCCAGCAGCCAAGAATGGAGCACAGATACGCAGTATTTT. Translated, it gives CASSQEWSTDTQYF.

CDR3 DNA: TGCAGTGCTAGAGATCGGTACTTGGTGGGTCAGCCCCAGCATTTT. It codes for CSARDRYLVGQPQHF. The chain links TRBV20-1 to TRBJ1-5; D is uncertain. CDR3 length equals 15 residues. V was shortened by 0 bases and J by 6 bases, with 15 bases between the two germline ends. Looked up from germline, CDR1 is DFQATT and CDR2 is SNEGSKA (reference sequence).

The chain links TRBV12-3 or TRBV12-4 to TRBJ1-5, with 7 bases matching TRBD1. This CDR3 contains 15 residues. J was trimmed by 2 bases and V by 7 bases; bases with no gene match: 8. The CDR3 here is CASTLGGSGNQPQHF. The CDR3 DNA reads TGTGCCAGCACGTTAGGGGGCTCGGGCAATCAGCCCCAGCATTTT.

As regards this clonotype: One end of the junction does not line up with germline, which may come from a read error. The CDR3 is CTSNAQGDSYEQYF. For the CDR3, the DNA is TGTACCAGCAATGCACAGGGCGACTCCTACGAGCAGTACTTC. The V and J genes are TRBV12-3 or TRBV12-4 and TRBJ2-7; the D gene is possibly TRBD1 (6 bases). CDR3 size: 14 residues.

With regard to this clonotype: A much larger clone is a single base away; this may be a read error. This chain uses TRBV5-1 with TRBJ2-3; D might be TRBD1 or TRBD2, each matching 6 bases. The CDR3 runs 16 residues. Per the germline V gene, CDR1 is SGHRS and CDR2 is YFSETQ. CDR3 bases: TGCGCCGGCAGCTTGGGTGGGGGGCCCAGCACAGATACGCAGTATTTT. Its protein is CAGSLGGGPSTDTQYF. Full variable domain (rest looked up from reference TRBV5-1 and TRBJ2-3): KAGVTQTPRYLIKTRGQQVTLSCSPISGHRSVSWYQQTPGQGLQFLFEYFSETQRNKGNFPGRFSGRQFSNSRSEMNVSTLELGDSALYLCAGSLGGGPSTDTQYFGPGTRLTVL.

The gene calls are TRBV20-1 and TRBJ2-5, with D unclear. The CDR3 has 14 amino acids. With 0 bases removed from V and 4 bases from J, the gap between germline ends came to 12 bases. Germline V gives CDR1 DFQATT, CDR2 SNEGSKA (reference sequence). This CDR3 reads CSARDVGWRETQYF. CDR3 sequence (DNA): TGCAGTGCTAGAGATGTGGGGTGGCGAGAGACCCAGTACTTC.

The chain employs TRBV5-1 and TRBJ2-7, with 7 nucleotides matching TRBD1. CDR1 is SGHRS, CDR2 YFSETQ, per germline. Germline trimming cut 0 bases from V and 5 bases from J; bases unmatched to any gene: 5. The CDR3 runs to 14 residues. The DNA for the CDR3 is TGCGCCAGCAGCTTGGGGGACAGCCCCAACGAGCAGTACTTC. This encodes CASSLGDSPNEQYF.

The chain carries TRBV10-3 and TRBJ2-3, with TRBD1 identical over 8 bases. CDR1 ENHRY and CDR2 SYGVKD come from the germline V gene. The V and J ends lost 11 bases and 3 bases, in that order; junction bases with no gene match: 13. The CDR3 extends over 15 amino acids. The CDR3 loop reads CAATDRGELTDTQYF. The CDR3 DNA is TGTGCCGCCACAGACAGGGGCGAACTGACAGATACGCAGTATTTT.

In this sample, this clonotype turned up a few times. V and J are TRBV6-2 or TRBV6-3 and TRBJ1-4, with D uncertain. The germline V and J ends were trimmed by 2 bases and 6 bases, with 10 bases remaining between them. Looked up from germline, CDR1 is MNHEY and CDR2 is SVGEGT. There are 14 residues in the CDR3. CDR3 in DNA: TGTGCCAGCAGTTACGCGGGTCCGGATGAAAAACTGTTTTTT. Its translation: CASSYAGPDEKLFF.

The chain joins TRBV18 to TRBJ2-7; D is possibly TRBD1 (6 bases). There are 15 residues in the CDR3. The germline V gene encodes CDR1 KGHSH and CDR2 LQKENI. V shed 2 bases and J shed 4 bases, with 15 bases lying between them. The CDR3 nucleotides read TGTGCCAGCTCACCATTTAACAGGGAGACTTACGAGCAGTACTTC. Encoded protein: CASSPFNRETYEQYF.

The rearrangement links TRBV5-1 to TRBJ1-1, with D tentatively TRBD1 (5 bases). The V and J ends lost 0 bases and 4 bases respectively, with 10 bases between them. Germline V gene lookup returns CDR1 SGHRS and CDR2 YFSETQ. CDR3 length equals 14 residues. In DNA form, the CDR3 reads TGCGCCAGCAGCTTGGGCAGGGACGGCACTGAAGCTTTCTTT. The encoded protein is CASSLGRDGTEAFF.

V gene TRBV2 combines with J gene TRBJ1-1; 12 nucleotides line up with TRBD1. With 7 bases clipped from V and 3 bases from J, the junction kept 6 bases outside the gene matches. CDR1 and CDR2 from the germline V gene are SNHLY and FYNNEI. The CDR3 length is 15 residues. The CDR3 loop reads CASKGTGGSDTEAFF. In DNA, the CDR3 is TGTGCCAGCAAAGGGACAGGGGGCTCAGACACTGAAGCTTTCTTT.

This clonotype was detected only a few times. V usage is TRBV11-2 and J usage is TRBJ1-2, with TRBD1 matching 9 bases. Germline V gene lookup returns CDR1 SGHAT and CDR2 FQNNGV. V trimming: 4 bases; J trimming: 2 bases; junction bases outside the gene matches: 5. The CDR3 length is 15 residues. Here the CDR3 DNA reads TGTGCCAGCAGCTCTCGGGACAGGGCAAACTATGGCTACACCTTC. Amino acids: CASSSRDRANYGYTF.

The DNA of the CDR3 is TGCGCCAGCAACCATACTGTACTAGCCAAAAACATTCAGTACTTC. Protein sequence: CASNHTVLAKNIQYF. The V and J genes are TRBV4-1 and TRBJ2-4; D unclear. The length of the CDR3 is 15 residues. Trimming pared 7 bases from V and 0 bases from J, leaving 13 bases between. The germline V gene has CDR1 MGHRA and CDR2 YSYEKL.

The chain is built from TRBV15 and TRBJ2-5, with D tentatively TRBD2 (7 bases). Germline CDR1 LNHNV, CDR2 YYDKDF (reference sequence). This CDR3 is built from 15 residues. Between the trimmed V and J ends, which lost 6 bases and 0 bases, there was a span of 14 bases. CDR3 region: CATRGGAGDQETQYF. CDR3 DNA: TGTGCCACCAGGGGGGGGGCCGGCGACCAAGAGACCCAGTACTTC.